The 3 T cell receptor beta chains listed next were all sequenced from one sample in a study of shared clonotypes between healthy human individuals. Here immunoSEQ multiplex PCR was the method, and the copy in TCRdb shows in-frame clones only, minus some. The sample carries 530,000 or so clones, about 75% recorded once. The sequenced sample was PBMCs. The origin of the receptors is a woman aged 40 to 50 in good health. Some clones in this sample may be carry-over from other donors' samples.

V is TRBV6-5 and J is TRBJ2-7; 10 positions match TRBD2. CDR3 length: 15 residues. Germline CDR1 is MNHEY and CDR2 is SVGAGI. The V segment lost 0 bases and the J segment 6 bases; nucleotides outside the gene matches: 5. The CDR3 loop is CASSYSSSGRGEQYF. Written as DNA, the CDR3 is TGTGCCAGCAGTTACTCTTCTAGCGGGAGAGGCGAGCAGTACTTC.

The chain is built from TRBV5-1 and TRBJ2-7; D unresolved. Per germline, CDR1 SGHRS and CDR2 YFSETQ. The CDR3 consists of 13 residues. V was trimmed by 0 bases and J by 3 bases, leaving 7 bases between them. The CDR3 DNA reads as TGCGCCAGCAGCTTGGTCTGGGACTACGAGCAGTACTTC. Encoded protein: CASSLVWDYEQYF.

The chain links TRBV6-1 to TRBJ1-4; 9 nucleotides agree with TRBD1. V shed 5 bases, J shed 8 bases, and the junction held 6 bases outside the gene matches. CDR3 size: 14 residues. CDR1 is MNHNS and CDR2 is SASEGT in the germline V gene. In nucleotides, the CDR3 is TGTGCCAGCAGTCCGGGACAGGGAAGCGAAAAACTGTTTTTT. Protein: CASSPGQGSEKLFF.